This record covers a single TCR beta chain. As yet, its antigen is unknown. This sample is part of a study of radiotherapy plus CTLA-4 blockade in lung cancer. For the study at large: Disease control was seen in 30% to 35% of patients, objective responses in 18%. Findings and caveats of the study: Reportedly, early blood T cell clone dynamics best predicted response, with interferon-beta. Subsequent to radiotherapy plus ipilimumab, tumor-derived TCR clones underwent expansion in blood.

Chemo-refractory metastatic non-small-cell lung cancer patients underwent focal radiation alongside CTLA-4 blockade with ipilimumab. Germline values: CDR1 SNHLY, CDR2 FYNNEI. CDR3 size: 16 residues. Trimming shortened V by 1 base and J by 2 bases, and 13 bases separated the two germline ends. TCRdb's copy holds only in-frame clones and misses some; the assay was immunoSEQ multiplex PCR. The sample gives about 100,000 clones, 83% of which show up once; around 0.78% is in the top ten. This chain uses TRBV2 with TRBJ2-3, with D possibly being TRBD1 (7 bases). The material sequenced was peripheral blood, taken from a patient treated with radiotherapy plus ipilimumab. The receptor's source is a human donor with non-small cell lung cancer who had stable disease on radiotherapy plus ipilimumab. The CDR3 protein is CASSEVGRGDTDTQYF. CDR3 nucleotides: TGTGCCAGCAGTGAAGTGGGCAGGGGGGACACAGATACGCAGTATTTT.